This T cell receptor beta chain was obtained from a study of CXCR3-negative and CXCR3-positive naive CD8 T cells. General study results and limits: Fresh PBMCs served for most assays, and CXCR3 expression fell partially after cryopreservation. TRB CDR3s of CXCR3-positive naive cells were more hydrophobic than those of CXCR3-negative naive cells.

CDR3 size: 14 residues. Germline V gene sequence: CDR1 SGHRS, CDR2 YFSETQ. In preparing the TRB cDNA libraries, 5' RACE with UMI labels was used. TCRdb re-called the 5' RACE reads; every CDR3 protein appears as one record, without DNA. The sample holds over 95,000 distinct CDR3 sequences. Concerning this clonotype itself: Its antigen remains unidentified.

Subsets of CD8+ T cells were each sorted in triplicate at 250,000 to 350,000 cells apiece. V gene TRBV5-1 combines with J gene TRBJ2-5. The receptor was derived from a human donor in good health. Some clones in this sample may be carry-over from other donors' samples. The material sequenced was naive CXCR3+ CD8+ T cells from blood. Subset in this sample: CD45RO-CCR7+CD27+CD95- naive CD8+ T cells expressing CXCR3 (TNR3+). The chain's CDR3 is CASSLEGNQETQYF.